This section outlines one TCR beta chain sequence together with its context. The antigen remains undetermined. This entry belongs to a study of T cell repertoires in aging, cancer and after chemotherapy. The wider study: The full dataset contained several million TCR reads.

With 4 bases removed from V and 1 base from J, the gap between germline ends came to 8 bases. The CDR3 length is 14 residues. CDR1 LNHDA and CDR2 SQIVND come from the germline V gene (reference sequence). Amplification of TCR beta used genomic DNA extracted from peripheral blood. A mixed TRB-A/B primer pool amplified rearranged TRB by multiplex touch-down PCR. TCRdb redid the calling of the multiplex PCR reads with MiXCR, one entry per CDR3 protein. This sample carries 5,000 or so distinct CDR3 sequences, approximately 38% of them seen once, and the ten largest clones take approximately 43%. Findings of the study overall: Compared with age-matched healthy donors, untreated hematological or solid cancer patients showed higher blood TCR clonality. In hematological cancer patients, infiltrated lymphoid organs may have impaired thymic emigration or peripheral T cell expansion.

The receptor was isolated from a human donor with a blood cancer. Specimen: blood. The rearrangement joins TRBV19 to TRBJ2-1; D is unresolved. The CDR3 loop reads CASSKGFSYNEQFF. Written as DNA, the CDR3 is TGTGCCAGTAGTAAAGGGTTTTCCTACAATGAGCAGTTCTTC.